A single sample is the source of the 24 T cell receptor beta chains below, sequenced in a study of cytomegalovirus exposure and HLA in healthy donors. A multiplex PCR was run with 60 Vbeta primers and 13 Jbeta primers. The method was immunoSEQ multiplex PCR; TCRdb's version includes in-frame clones alone and lacks a portion of them. This sample carries 110,000 or so clones, 70% to 85% of them seen once, and the ten largest clones take more than 3.5%. The specimen was PBMCs. These TCRs come from a woman aged 35 to 49 in good health and CMV-seropositive.

Only one count was recorded for this clone. The chain recombines TRBV6-1 with TRBJ1-5; possibly TRBD1 for D (6 bases). Germline values: CDR1 MNHNS, CDR2 SASEGT. This CDR3 is 14 amino acids long. V lost 8 bases and J 4 bases, leaving 15 bases between the germline ends. CDR3 protein: CASDTRGGNQPQHF. The CDR3 region has the DNA TGTGCCAGCGATACCAGGGGAGGGAATCAGCCCCAGCATTTT.

This clone has a single count. V is TRBV30 and J is TRBJ2-3; D might be TRBD1 (6 bases). The germline V gene has CDR1 GTSNPN and CDR2 SVGIG (reference sequence). This CDR3 comprises 21 residues. Trimming took off 0 bases at V and 1 base at J, with 29 bases between the two ends. DNA for the CDR3: TGTGCCTGGAGTGTCTGGATTAGTAGACAGGTCAGGGGTGAGGGCACAGATACGCAGTATTTT. As protein: CAWSVWISRQVRGEGTDTQYF.

V and J are TRBV14 and TRBJ2-1; TRBD2 might be the D (6 bases). The CDR3 totals 15 residues. The V end was cut by 1 base, the J end by 0 bases, with 7 bases between. Germline-derived CDR1 and CDR2 are SGHDN and FVKESK. This CDR3 is CASSQGLVSYNEQFF. Written as DNA, the CDR3 is TGTGCCAGCAGCCAAGGACTAGTCTCCTACAATGAGCAGTTCTTC.

On this clone: This sample includes further DNA sequences coding for the same CDR3. The V gene is TRBV6-4, the J gene TRBJ1-2, with D perhaps TRBD1 (5 bases). The germline CDR1 and CDR2 sequences are MRHNA and SNTAGT. The V end lost 6 bases, the J end lost 0 bases, and 11 bases lay between the germline ends. CDR3 size: 14 residues. The CDR3 nucleotides are TGTGCCAGCAGCCCACAGGCATCTAACTATGGCTACACCTTC. This encodes CASSPQASNYGYTF.

The chain has TRBV7-3 and TRBJ2-3; 10 bases are a match to TRBD2. Germline assignment: CDR1 SGHTA and CDR2 FQGTGA. This CDR3 comprises 15 residues. With 4 bases clipped from V and 3 bases from J, the junction kept 4 bases outside the gene matches. This CDR3 is CASSSGTSATDTQYF. In nucleotides, the CDR3 is TGTGCCAGCAGCTCCGGGACTAGCGCGACAGATACGCAGTATTTT.

This clone came up a few times. The chain employs TRBV14 and TRBJ1-2; 7 nucleotides align to TRBD1. Germline CDR1 and CDR2: SGHDN and FVKESK. This CDR3 has 14 amino acids. The ends lost 2 bases at V and 8 bases at J; junction bases unmatched: 8. CDR3 in amino acids: CASSQTARGGGYTF. In DNA, the CDR3 is TGTGCCAGCAGCCAAACGGCTAGAGGGGGCGGCTACACCTTC.

This chain joins TRBV7-9 and TRBJ1-1, with D hard to call. Trimming took off 5 bases at V and 8 bases at J, with 18 bases between the two ends. Germline CDR1 reads SEHNR; CDR2 reads FQNEAQ (reference sequence). CDR3 length: 14 amino acids. The CDR3 nucleotides read TGTGCCAGCAGCGTCCGGCGGTCTACTGACGAAGCTTTCTTT. This gives the protein CASSVRRSTDEAFF.

About this clone itself: Mismatch with germline at one junction end may stem from a read error. The J gene is TRBJ1-1, the V gene TRBV7-9, with D perhaps TRBD1 (6 bases). This CDR3 has 17 amino acids. Germline V CDR1 and CDR2: SEHNR, FQNEAQ (reference sequence). Here the CDR3 DNA reads TGTTCCAGCAGCTTCCCCAAGAAGGGGGGGGCTCTCACTGAAGCTTTCTTT. This gives the protein CSSSFPKKGGALTEAFF.

This clone was seen more than once but under ten times. The chain joins TRBV4-3 to TRBJ1-2, with D perhaps TRBD1 (6 bases). CDR1 and CDR2 from the germline V gene are LGHNA and YSLEER. The CDR3 length is 16 residues. V gave up 6 bases and J gave up 8 bases, with 25 bases separating them. The CDR3: CASSPALQGASGGYTF. In DNA, the CDR3 is TGCGCCAGCAGTCCCGCACTACAGGGAGCCTCAGGCGGCTACACCTTC.

This clone was found once. The chain recombines TRBV19 with TRBJ1-5; 10 bases fit TRBD1. This CDR3 has 15 amino acids. Per the germline V gene, CDR1 is LNHDA and CDR2 is SQIVND (reference sequence). V trimming: 3 bases; J trimming: 7 bases; junction bases outside the gene matches: 6. CDR3 nucleotides: TGTGCCAGTAGTATCCCCGGGACAGGGGTCCAGCCCCAGCATTTT. Residues: CASSIPGTGVQPQHF.

This sequence joins TRBV18 and TRBJ2-2, with D possibly matching TRBD2 (6 bases). This CDR3 contains 15 residues. Germline CDR1 and CDR2: KGHSH and LQKENI. V shed 3 bases and J shed 0 bases, with 8 bases lying between them. The CDR3 DNA follows: TGTGCCAGCTCACCTTCGGGAGCGAACACCGGGGAGCTGTTTTTT. It is translated as CASSPSGANTGELFF.

The chain links TRBV4-3 to TRBJ2-1, with 7 bases aligning to TRBD2. J lost 2 bases, V lost 0 bases, and 7 bases had no gene match. The CDR3 is 17 amino acids. The V gene's germline CDR1 is LGHNA and CDR2 YSLEER. The CDR3 protein is CASSQDFSGGAYNEQFF. Written as DNA, the CDR3 is TGCGCCAGCAGCCAAGATTTTAGTGGGGGGGCCTACAATGAGCAGTTCTTC.

The J gene is TRBJ2-7, the V gene TRBV12-5; 9 positions agree with TRBD1. The CDR3 extends over 14 amino acids. Per germline, CDR1 LGHNT and CDR2 FRNRAP. V lost 1 base and J lost 4; bases outside the gene matches: 2. The CDR3, as DNA: TGTGCTAGTGGTTTGGGACAGGGGGGATACGAGCAGTACTTC. As protein: CASGLGQGGYEQYF. The full variable domain, its missing parts supplied by reference TRBV12-5 and TRBJ2-7, is DARVTQTPRHKVTEMGQEVTMRCQPILGHNTVFWYRQTMMQGLELLAYFRNRAPLDDSGMPKDRFSAEMPDATLATLKIQPSEPRDSAVYFCASGLGQGGYEQYFGPGTRLTVT.

The chain is built from TRBV5-1 and TRBJ1-2; 10 bases match TRBD1. The V segment lost 3 bases and the J segment 4 bases; nucleotides outside the gene matches: 6. Germline V gives CDR1 SGHRS, CDR2 YFSETQ. The CDR3 contains 15 residues. CDR3 sequence (DNA): TGCGCCAGCAGCTCGAGGACAGGGGGAACCTATGGCTACACCTTC. Residues: CASSSRTGGTYGYTF.

This chain connects TRBV19 to TRBJ1-1; D is unresolved. Germline CDR1 reads LNHDA; CDR2 reads SQIVND (reference sequence). This CDR3 region has 14 residues. Between the trimmed V and J ends, which lost 7 bases and 5 bases, there was a span of 17 bases. The DNA of the CDR3 is TGTGCCAGTACGAACCGGCAGGCTGGTACTGAAGCTTTCTTT. The encoded protein is CASTNRQAGTEAFF.

The rearrangement uses TRBV18 and TRBJ2-2; D may be TRBD1 (5 bases). The germline V gene encodes CDR1 KGHSH and CDR2 LQKENI. The CDR3 is made up of 16 amino acids. V lost 2 bases and J 4 bases, leaving 14 bases between the germline ends. The CDR3 is CASSPILTAATGELFF. The CDR3 coding sequence is TGTGCCAGCTCACCAATTTTGACAGCTGCCACCGGGGAGCTGTTTTTT.

V gene TRBV5-1 combines with J gene TRBJ2-5; a possible D gene is TRBD2 (5 bases). The germline CDR1 and CDR2 sequences are SGHRS and YFSETQ. The V end lost 5 bases, the J end lost 1 base, and 15 bases lay between the germline ends. The CDR3 sequence is 15 residues long. CDR3 in amino acids: CASSLVASPQETQYF. As DNA, the CDR3 is TGCGCCAGCAGTTTAGTAGCGTCACCCCAAGAGACCCAGTACTTC.

The chain carries TRBV5-5 and TRBJ1-5, with 11 bases matching TRBD1. The CDR3 is 17 residues long. V lost 4 bases and J lost 4; bases outside the gene matches: 10. CDR1 SGHKS and CDR2 YYEKEE come from the germline V gene (reference sequence). The CDR3 DNA is TGTGCCAGCAGCCCCGTTAAGGGACAGGGGGTAAATCAGCCCCAGCATTTT. Translation gives CASSPVKGQGVNQPQHF.

The chain joins TRBV7-9 to TRBJ1-2; the D gene is possibly TRBD1 (6 bases). The CDR3 extends over 14 amino acids. Germline-derived CDR1 and CDR2 are SEHNR and FQNEAQ (reference sequence). The V and J ends lost 3 bases and 4 bases respectively, with 12 bases between them. CDR3 region: CASSLMDSSYGYTF. CDR3 sequence (DNA): TGTGCCAGCAGCTTGATGGACAGCTCCTATGGCTACACCTTC.

The genes are TRBV7-9 and TRBJ2-5; 10 bases fit TRBD2. V gave up 5 bases and J gave up 4 bases; unmatched junction bases: 7. The CDR3 contains 15 residues. Germline V gives CDR1 SEHNR, CDR2 FQNEAQ (reference sequence). The CDR3: CASSISGGALETQYF. The CDR3 nucleotides read TGTGCCAGCAGCATAAGCGGGGGGGCCCTAGAGACCCAGTACTTC.

V gene TRBV6-1 combines with J gene TRBJ2-1, with D possibly TRBD2 on 6 matching bases. Deletions cut 5 bases from V and 8 bases from J, with 10 bases between. The germline CDR1 and CDR2 sequences are MNHNS and SASEGT. CDR3 size: 12 residues. CDR3: CASSPRGDEQFF. Written as DNA, the CDR3 is TGTGCCAGCAGTCCCCGCGGGGATGAGCAGTTCTTC.

This clone was seen more than once but under ten times. J is TRBJ2-7 and V is TRBV5-1; D is possibly TRBD1 (6 bases). The CDR3 loop spans 15 amino acids. The germline gives CDR1 SGHRS, CDR2 YFSETQ. The germline V and J ends were trimmed by 1 base and 7 bases, with 18 bases remaining between them. The CDR3 DNA follows: TGCGCCAGCAGCTTGACAGGGCAAGGAGAAGGGGAGCAGTACTTC. This sequence encodes CASSLTGQGEGEQYF.

J is TRBJ2-7 and V is TRBV16, with 9 bases fitting TRBD1. Germline V lookup: CDR1 KGHSY, CDR2 FQNENV. This CDR3 has 14 amino acids. With 1 base clipped from V and 4 bases from J, the junction kept 2 bases outside the gene matches. The CDR3 is CASSQYGQGYEQYF. CDR3 sequence (DNA): TGTGCCAGCAGCCAATACGGACAGGGGTACGAGCAGTACTTC.

Only a few counts were recorded for this clone. The chain is built from TRBV9 and TRBJ2-3; possible D gene TRBD2, 5 bases. The germline gives CDR1 SGDLS, CDR2 YYNGEE. This CDR3 spans 15 amino acids. Trimming stripped 2 bases from V and 1 base from J, with 11 bases between. CDR3 loop: CASSVLTRGTDTQYF. CDR3 bases: TGTGCCAGCAGCGTCCTAACGCGGGGCACAGATACGCAGTATTTT.